The next 18 T cell receptor beta chains were all read from a single sample in a study of CD4 T cells in relation to SARS-CoV-2 and coronaviruses. Repertoires were generated with immunoSEQ multiplex PCR, while TCRdb's copy carries only in-frame clones and drops some. This repertoire shows about 65,000 clones, over 80% found once; its top ten account for around 1.5%. Unexposed donor CD4+ T cells date from about 2011-2018, before the COVID-19 pandemic. The sequencing input was memory CD4+ T cells from PBMCs. The receptors stem from a human donor in good health.

The count of this clone is one. The chain links TRBV5-1 to TRBJ2-2; 11 nucleotides line up with TRBD2. Per germline, CDR1 SGHRS and CDR2 YFSETQ. J gave up 3 bases and V 4 bases, and 14 bases lay outside the gene matches. The CDR3 sequence is 19 residues long. CDR3 sequence reads: CASSTPTSGGLSDTGELFF. As DNA, the CDR3 is TGCGCCAGCAGCACTCCCACTAGCGGGGGCCTCTCGGACACCGGGGAGCTGTTTTTT.

The rearrangement links TRBV28 to TRBJ2-7, with 7 bases that match TRBD2. Germline CDR1 and CDR2: MDHEN and SYDVKM. The CDR3 has 16 residues. V gave up 2 bases and J gave up 0 bases; unmatched junction bases: 7. The CDR3 here is CASSLPPGGFSYEQYF. The CDR3 DNA sequence: TGTGCCAGCAGTTTACCCCCGGGAGGCTTCTCCTACGAGCAGTACTTC. Variable domain in full (rest from reference TRBV28 and TRBJ2-7): DVKVTQSSRYLVKRTGEKVFLECVQDMDHENMFWYRQDPGLGLRLIYFSYDVKMKEKGDIPEGYSVSREKKERFSLILESASTNQTSMYLCASSLPPGGFSYEQYFGPGTRLTVT.

This sequence joins TRBV4-3 and TRBJ1-2; D is possibly TRBD1 (5 bases). This CDR3 region has 14 residues. V lost 0 bases to trimming and J lost 4 bases, with 9 bases between them. Germline-derived CDR1 and CDR2 are LGHNA and YSLEER. CDR3 bases: TGCGCCAGCAGCCAAGACGCGGGGACCTATGGCTACACCTTC. It is translated as CASSQDAGTYGYTF.

V is TRBV24-1 and J is TRBJ1-2; D gene ambiguous. This CDR3 region has 11 residues. The germline V and J ends were trimmed by 7 bases and 6 bases, with 8 bases remaining between them. Germline-derived CDR1 and CDR2 are KGHDR and SFDVKD. In DNA form, the CDR3 reads TGTGCCACCAGCAGATGGGATGGCTACACCTTC. Its translation is CATSRWDGYTF.

This chain links TRBV5-1 with TRBJ1-1, with D tentatively TRBD1 (5 bases). The germline CDR1 and CDR2 sequences are SGHRS and YFSETQ. The ends were cut back, 0 bases at V and 1 base at J, with 10 bases in the middle. The CDR3 contains 15 residues. The CDR3 sequence is CASSLAWQGNTEAFF. The DNA of the CDR3 is TGCGCCAGCAGCTTGGCCTGGCAGGGGAACACTGAAGCTTTCTTT.

V usage is TRBV30 and J usage is TRBJ2-7; 10 bases align to TRBD2. The CDR3 length is 14 residues. Per the germline V gene, CDR1 is GTSNPN and CDR2 is SVGIG (reference sequence). Trimming removed 1 base from V and 6 bases from J; junction bases left unmatched: 6. Written as DNA, the CDR3 is TGTGCCTGGAGTGGAAAACTAGCGGGATCCGAGCAGTACTTC. Translated, it gives CAWSGKLAGSEQYF.

The V and J genes are TRBV28 and TRBJ1-2; D not resolved. Trimming removed 4 bases at V and 8 bases at J, with 14 bases between. This CDR3 comprises 13 residues. Germline loops: CDR1 MDHEN, CDR2 SYDVKM. In DNA form, the CDR3 reads TGTGCCAGCAGTTCGTCAAGAGCTGGGGGCTACACCTTC. Residues: CASSSSRAGGYTF.

This clone occurred a few times. The genes are TRBV5-4 and TRBJ1-6; D is unresolved. Per the germline V gene, CDR1 is SGHNT and CDR2 is YYREEE (reference sequence). The V gene lost 3 bases and the J gene lost 9 bases, with 13 bases spanning the gap. The CDR3 is 14 amino acids. CDR3 sequence: CASSSRVGSSPLHF. As DNA, the CDR3 is TGTGCCAGCAGCTCTAGGGTAGGGAGTTCACCCCTCCACTTT.

The CDR3 sequence: CAWSVIGLAGGLAGGEQFF. The CDR3 DNA reads as TGTGCCTGGAGTGTAATCGGCTTGGCGGGGGGGCTCGCGGGCGGTGAGCAGTTCTTC. The V and J genes are TRBV30 and TRBJ2-1; TRBD2 matches 9 bases. The CDR3 covers 19 residues. The junction had 21 bases not matched to a gene; V was cut back by 0 bases and J by 9 bases. Germline CDR1 reads GTSNPN; CDR2 reads SVGIG (reference sequence).

The rearrangement uses TRBV6-4 and TRBJ1-1; TRBD1 agrees at 11 bases. Losses at the gene ends were 4 bases for V and 5 bases for J; bases not matched to a gene: 3. CDR3 length: 14 residues. CDR1 is MRHNA and CDR2 is SNTAGT in the germline V gene. In DNA, the CDR3 is TGTGCCAGCAGTGCCGGACAGGGGGCTACTGAAGCTTTCTTT. Amino acids: CASSAGQGATEAFF.

The chain employs TRBV24-1 and TRBJ2-1; no firm D call. The CDR3 contains 13 residues. V was pared by 6 bases and J by 0 bases, with 5 bases between. Germline CDR1 is KGHDR and CDR2 is SFDVKD. DNA for the CDR3: TGTGCCACCAGTCAACCCTCCTACAATGAGCAGTTCTTC. It encodes CATSQPSYNEQFF.

The V gene is TRBV11-2, the J gene TRBJ2-1; no firm D call. The length of the CDR3 is 12 residues. Trimming pared 3 bases from V and 6 bases from J, leaving 6 bases between. Germline-derived CDR1 and CDR2 are SGHAT and FQNNGV. The CDR3 DNA follows: TGTGCCAGCAGCTTTCGATCCAATGAGCAGTTCTTC. It encodes CASSFRSNEQFF.

Points on this clone: One junction end does not reproduce the germline sequence, and a read error may be involved. The gene calls are TRBV2 and TRBJ2-7; D unclear. Germline V gene lookup returns CDR1 SNHLY and CDR2 FYNNEI. This CDR3 has 15 amino acids. The CDR3 DNA sequence: TGTGCCAGCAGTGAACTTATGAGGTCGTCCTCCGAGCAGTACTTC. It specifies CASSELMRSSSEQYF.

The chain carries TRBV10-3 and TRBJ2-5; D remains ambiguous. CDR1 is ENHRY, CDR2 SYGVKD, per germline. The V and J ends lost 8 bases and 4 bases respectively, with 11 bases between them. The CDR3 covers 12 residues. CDR3 coding DNA: TGTGCCATCGCCCCCGGTGCAGAGACCCAGTACTTC. Protein product: CAIAPGAETQYF.

The chain couples TRBV6-1 to TRBJ2-2; 16 bases match TRBD2. Germline lookup yields CDR1 MNHNS and CDR2 SASEGT. The CDR3 is 17 residues long. The junction had 4 bases not matched to a gene; V was cut back by 4 bases and J by 5 bases. CDR3 sequence: CASSAPGLAGGTGELFF. The CDR3 bases are TGTGCCAGCAGTGCTCCGGGACTAGCGGGAGGGACCGGGGAGCTGTTTTTT.

The V and J genes are TRBV2 and TRBJ2-1; 9 nucleotides align to TRBD2. Germline loops: CDR1 SNHLY, CDR2 FYNNEI. The CDR3 contains 14 residues. With 6 bases clipped from V and 12 bases from J, the junction kept 12 bases outside the gene matches. CDR3 nucleotide sequence: TGTGCCAGCAGGGCGGGTAGTAGCGGGAGCGCGCAGTTCTTC. It specifies CASRAGSSGSAQFF.

The table lists this clone with a few counts. V gene TRBV7-3 combines with J gene TRBJ1-6; 7 nucleotides match TRBD1. Germline CDR1 is SGHTA and CDR2 is FQGTGA. The CDR3 covers 14 residues. The junction had 4 bases not matched to a gene; V was cut back by 3 bases and J by 8 bases. The CDR3 DNA reads TGTGCCAGCAGCTTTGTAGGGGGCTATTCACCCCTCCACTTT. Protein: CASSFVGGYSPLHF.

V gene TRBV28 combines with J gene TRBJ2-7; D possibly corresponds to TRBD2 (6 bases). Germline CDR1 MDHEN, CDR2 SYDVKM. The V gene lost 8 bases and the J gene lost 3 bases, with 29 bases spanning the gap. The CDR3 length is 18 residues. The CDR3 reads CASRRRGATSSRRYEQYF. CDR3 coding DNA: TGTGCCAGCCGCAGGCGGGGCGCTACTAGTTCCCGCCGCTACGAGCAGTACTTC.